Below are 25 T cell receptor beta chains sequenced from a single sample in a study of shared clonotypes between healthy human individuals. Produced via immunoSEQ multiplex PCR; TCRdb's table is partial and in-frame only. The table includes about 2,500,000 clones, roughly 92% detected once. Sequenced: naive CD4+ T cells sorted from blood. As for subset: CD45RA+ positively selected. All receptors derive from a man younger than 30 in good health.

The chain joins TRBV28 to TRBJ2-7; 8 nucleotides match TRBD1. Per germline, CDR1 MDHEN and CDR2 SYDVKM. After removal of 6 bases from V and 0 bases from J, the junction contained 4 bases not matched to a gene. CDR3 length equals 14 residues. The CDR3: CASSRGTGSYEQYF. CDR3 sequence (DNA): TGTGCCAGCAGCCGCGGGACAGGCTCCTACGAGCAGTACTTC.

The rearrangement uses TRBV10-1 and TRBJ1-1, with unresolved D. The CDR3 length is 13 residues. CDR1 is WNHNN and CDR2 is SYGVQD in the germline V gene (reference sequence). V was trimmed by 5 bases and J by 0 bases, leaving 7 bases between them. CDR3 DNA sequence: TGCGCCAGCAGTCTAAGCCTGAACACTGAAGCTTTCTTT. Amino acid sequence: CASSLSLNTEAFF.

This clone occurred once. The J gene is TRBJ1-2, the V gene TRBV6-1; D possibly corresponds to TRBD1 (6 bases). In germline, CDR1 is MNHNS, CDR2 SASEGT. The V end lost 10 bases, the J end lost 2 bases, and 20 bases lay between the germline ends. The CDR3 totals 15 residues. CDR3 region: CATSWGGSLNYGYTF. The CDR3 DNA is TGTGCCACCTCCTGGGGGGGCAGCCTAAACTATGGCTACACCTTC.

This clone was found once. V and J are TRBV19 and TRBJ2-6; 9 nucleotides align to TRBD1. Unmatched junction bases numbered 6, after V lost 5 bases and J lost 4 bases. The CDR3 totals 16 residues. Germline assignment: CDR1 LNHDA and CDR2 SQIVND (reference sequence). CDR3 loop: CASSREQGAGANVLTF. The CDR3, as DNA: TGTGCCAGTAGTCGGGAACAGGGGGCCGGGGCCAACGTCCTGACTTTC.

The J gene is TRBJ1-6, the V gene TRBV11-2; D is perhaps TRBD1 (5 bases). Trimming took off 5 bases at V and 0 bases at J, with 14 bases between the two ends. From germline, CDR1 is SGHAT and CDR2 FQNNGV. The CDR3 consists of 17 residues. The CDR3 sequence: CASSPGTVTSYNSPLHF. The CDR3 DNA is TGTGCCAGCAGCCCAGGGACGGTGACCTCCTATAATTCACCCCTCCACTTT.

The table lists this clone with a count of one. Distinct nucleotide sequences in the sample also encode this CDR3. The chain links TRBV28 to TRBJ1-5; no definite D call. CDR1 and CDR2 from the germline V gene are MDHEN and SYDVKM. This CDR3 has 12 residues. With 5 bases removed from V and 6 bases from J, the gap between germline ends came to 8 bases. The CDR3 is CASSLNGQPQHF. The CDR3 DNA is TGTGCCAGCAGTCTAAACGGTCAGCCCCAGCATTTT.

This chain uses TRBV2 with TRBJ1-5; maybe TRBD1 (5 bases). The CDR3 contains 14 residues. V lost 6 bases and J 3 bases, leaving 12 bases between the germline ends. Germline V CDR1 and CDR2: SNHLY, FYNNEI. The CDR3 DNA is TGTGCCAGCAGGGGGCGACGTAACAATCAGCCCCAGCATTTT. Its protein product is CASRGRRNNQPQHF.

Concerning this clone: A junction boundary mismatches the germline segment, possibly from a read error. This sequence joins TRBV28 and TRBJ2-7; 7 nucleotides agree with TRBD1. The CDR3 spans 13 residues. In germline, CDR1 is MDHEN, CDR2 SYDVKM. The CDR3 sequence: CASSLDIVGQTDF. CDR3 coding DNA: TGTGCCAGCAGTTTAGATATCGTGGGACAGACCGACTTC.

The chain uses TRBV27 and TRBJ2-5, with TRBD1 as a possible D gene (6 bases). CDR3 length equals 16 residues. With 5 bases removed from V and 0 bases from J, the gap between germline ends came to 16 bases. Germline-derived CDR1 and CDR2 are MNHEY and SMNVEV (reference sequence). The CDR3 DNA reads TGTGCCAGCAGTGTCCAGGGGACACGTTACCAAGAGACCCAGTACTTC. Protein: CASSVQGTRYQETQYF.

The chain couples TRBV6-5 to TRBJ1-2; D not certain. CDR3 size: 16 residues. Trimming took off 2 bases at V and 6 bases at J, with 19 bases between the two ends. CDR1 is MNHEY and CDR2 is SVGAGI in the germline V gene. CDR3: CASSYGGSPIKDGYTF. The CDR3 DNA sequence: TGTGCCAGCAGTTACGGAGGCAGCCCTATAAAGGATGGCTACACCTTC.

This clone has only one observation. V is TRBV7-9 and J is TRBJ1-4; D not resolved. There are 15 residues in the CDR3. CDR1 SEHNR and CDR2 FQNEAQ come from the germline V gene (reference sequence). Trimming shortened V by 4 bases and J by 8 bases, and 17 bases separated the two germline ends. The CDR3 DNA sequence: TGTGCCAGCAGCTCCCACTCCGGAGGATACGAAAAACTGTTTTTT. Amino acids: CASSSHSGGYEKLFF.

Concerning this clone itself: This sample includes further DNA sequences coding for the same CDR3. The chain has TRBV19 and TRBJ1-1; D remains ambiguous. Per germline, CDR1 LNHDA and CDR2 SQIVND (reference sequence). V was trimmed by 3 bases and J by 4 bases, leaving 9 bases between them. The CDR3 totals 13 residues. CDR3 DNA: TGTGCCAGTAGTATTTCGGGGTCCACTGAAGCTTTCTTT. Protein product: CASSISGSTEAFF.

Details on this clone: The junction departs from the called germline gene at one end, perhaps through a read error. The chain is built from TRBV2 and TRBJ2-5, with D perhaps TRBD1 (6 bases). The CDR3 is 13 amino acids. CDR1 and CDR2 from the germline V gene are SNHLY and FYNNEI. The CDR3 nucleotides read TGTGCCAGCACGGGTGGGGGCGAAGAAACCCAGTACTTC. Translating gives CASTGGGEETQYF.

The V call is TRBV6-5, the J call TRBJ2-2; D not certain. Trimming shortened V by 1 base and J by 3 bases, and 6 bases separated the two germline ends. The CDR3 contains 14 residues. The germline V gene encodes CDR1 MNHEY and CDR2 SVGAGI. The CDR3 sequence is CASSYFGDTGELFF. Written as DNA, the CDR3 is TGTGCCAGCAGTTACTTCGGAGACACCGGGGAGCTGTTTTTT.

The CDR3 bases are TGTGCCAGCAGTCCCGACAGTCGCTCTGGAAACACCATATATTTT. Translated: CASSPDSRSGNTIYF. V gene TRBV6-6 combines with J gene TRBJ1-3; possibly TRBD1 for D (5 bases). V was pared by 5 bases and J by 0 bases, with 11 bases between. Germline V gene sequence: CDR1 MNHNY, CDR2 SVGAGI (reference sequence). There are 15 residues in the CDR3.

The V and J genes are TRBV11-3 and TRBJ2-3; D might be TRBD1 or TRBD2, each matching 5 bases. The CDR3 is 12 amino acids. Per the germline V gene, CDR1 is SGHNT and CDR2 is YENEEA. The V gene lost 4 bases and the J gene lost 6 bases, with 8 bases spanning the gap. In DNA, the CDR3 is TGTGCCAGCAGCTGGGACGCGGATACGCAGTATTTT. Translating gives CASSWDADTQYF.

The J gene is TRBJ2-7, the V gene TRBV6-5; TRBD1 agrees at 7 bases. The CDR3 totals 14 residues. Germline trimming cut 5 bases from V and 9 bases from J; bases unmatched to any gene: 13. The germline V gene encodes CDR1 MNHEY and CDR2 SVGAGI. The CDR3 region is CASSTSLGGLGQYF. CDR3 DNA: TGTGCCAGCAGTACTAGTCTAGGGGGCCTGGGGCAGTACTTC.

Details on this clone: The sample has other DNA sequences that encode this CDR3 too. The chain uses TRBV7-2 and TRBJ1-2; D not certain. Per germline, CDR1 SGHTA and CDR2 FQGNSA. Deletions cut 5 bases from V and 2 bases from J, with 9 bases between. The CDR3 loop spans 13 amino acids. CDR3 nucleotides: TGTGCCAGCAGCCCGGACGGGAACTATGGCTACACCTTC. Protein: CASSPDGNYGYTF. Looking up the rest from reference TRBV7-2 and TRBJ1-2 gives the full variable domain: GAGVSQSPSNKVTEKGKDVELRCDPISGHTALYWYRQSLGQGLEFLIYFQGNSAPDKSGLPSDRFSAERTGGSVSTLTIQRTQQEDSAVYLCASSPDGNYGYTFGSGTRLTVV.

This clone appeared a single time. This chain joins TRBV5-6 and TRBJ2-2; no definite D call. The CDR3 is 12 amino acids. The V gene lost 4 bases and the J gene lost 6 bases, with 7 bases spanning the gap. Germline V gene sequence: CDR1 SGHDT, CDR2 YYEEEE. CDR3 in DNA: TGTGCCAGCAGCCAGCCCCCCGGGGAGCTGTTTTTT. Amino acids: CASSQPPGELFF.

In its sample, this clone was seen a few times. The CDR3 region has the DNA TGTGCCTGGAGTGGCGGTATCGGCCAGCCCCAGCATTTT. This translates into CAWSGGIGQPQHF. The chain carries TRBV30 and TRBJ1-5; D uncertain. V was clipped by 1 base and J by 7 bases, with 11 bases between them. CDR1 is GTSNPN, CDR2 SVGIG, per germline (reference sequence). This CDR3 spans 13 amino acids.

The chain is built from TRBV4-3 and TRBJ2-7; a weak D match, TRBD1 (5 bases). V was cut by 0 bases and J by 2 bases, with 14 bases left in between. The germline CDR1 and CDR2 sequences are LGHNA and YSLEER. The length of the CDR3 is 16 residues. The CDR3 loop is CASSQDRAGHAYEQYF. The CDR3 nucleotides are TGCGCCAGCAGCCAAGATCGGGCCGGACACGCCTACGAGCAGTACTTC.

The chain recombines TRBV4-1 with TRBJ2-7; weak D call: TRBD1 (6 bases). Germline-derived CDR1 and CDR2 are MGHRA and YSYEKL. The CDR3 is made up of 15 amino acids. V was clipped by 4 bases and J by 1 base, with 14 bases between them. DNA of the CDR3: TGCGCCAGCAGCCGACTACCAGGGGATTCCTACGAGCAGTACTTC. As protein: CASSRLPGDSYEQYF.

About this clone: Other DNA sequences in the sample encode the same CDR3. The CDR3 protein is CASSLEGNSYEQYF. CDR3 in DNA: TGTGCCAGCAGCTTGGAGGGGAACTCCTACGAGCAGTACTTC. This chain connects TRBV5-4 to TRBJ2-7, with D perhaps TRBD1 (5 bases). Germline lookup yields CDR1 SGHNT and CDR2 YYREEE (reference sequence). The CDR3 is 14 amino acids. The V end was cut by 0 bases, the J end by 0 bases, with 7 bases between.

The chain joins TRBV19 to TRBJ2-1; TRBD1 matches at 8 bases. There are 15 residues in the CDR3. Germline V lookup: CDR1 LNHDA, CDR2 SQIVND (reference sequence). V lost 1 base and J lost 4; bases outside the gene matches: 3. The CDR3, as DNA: TGTGCCAGTAGTATAGGGACAGGGCCATACAATGAGCAGTTCTTC. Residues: CASSIGTGPYNEQFF.

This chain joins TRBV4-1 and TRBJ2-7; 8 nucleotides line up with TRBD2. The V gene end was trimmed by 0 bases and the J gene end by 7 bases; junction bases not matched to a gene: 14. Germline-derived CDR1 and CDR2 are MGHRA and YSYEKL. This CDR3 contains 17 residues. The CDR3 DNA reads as TGCGCCAGCAGCCAAGACGCCCGCGGGGGGCCAGGTAGGGAGCAGTACTTC. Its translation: CASSQDARGGPGREQYF.